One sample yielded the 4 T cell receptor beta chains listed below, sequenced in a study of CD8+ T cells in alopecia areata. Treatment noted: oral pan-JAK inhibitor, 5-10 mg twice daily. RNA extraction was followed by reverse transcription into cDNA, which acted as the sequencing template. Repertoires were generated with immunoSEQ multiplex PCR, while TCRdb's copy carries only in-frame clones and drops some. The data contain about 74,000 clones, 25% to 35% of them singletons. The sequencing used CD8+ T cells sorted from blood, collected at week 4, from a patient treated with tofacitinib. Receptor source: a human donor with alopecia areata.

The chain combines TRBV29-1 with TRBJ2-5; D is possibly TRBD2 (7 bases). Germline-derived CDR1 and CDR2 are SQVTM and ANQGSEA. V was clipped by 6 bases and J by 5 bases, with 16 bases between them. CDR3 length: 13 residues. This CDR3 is CSVPWGGQETQYF. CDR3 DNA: TGCAGCGTACCTTGGGGGGGGCAGGAGACCCAGTACTTC.

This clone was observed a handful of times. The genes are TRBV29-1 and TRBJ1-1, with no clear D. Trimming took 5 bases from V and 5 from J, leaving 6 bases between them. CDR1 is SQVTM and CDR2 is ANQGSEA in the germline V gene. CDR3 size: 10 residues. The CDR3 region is CSVKKTEAFF. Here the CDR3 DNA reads TGCAGCGTTAAGAAGACTGAAGCTTTCTTT.

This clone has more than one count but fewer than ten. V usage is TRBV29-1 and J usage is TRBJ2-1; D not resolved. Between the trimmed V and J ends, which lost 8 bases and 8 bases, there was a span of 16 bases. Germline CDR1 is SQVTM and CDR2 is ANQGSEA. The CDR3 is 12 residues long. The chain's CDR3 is CSTHGSSDEQFF. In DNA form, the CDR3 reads TGCAGCACCCATGGGTCCAGCGATGAGCAGTTCTTC.

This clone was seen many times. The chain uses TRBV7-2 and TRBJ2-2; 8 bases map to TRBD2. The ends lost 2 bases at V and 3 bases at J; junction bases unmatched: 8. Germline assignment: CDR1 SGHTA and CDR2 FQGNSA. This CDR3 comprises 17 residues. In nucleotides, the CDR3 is TGTGCCAGCAGCTTATTACAGCGGGAGCGGTACACCGGGGAGCTGTTTTTT. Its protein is CASSLLQRERYTGELFF. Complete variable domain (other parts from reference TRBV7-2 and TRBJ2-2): GAGVSQSPSNKVTEKGKDVELRCDPISGHTALYWYRQSLGQGLEFLIYFQGNSAPDKSGLPSDRFSAERTGGSVSTLTIQRTQQEDSAVYLCASSLLQRERYTGELFFGEGSRLTVL.